Listed below are T cell receptor beta chains from one sample, sequenced in a study of regulatory T cells in long-lasting Graves disease. MiXCR, applied by TCRdb to the multiplex PCR reads, yields one record per CDR3 protein. The sample holds approximately 350,000 distinct CDR3 sequences, 15% to 20% seen once. The same sample was also studied in work on T cells in Graves' hyperthyroidism and ophthalmopathy.

The sample was peripheral blood mononuclear cells (PBMCs), taken at new diagnosis, from a patient treated with antithyroid drugs. Source of these receptors: a man aged 35-49 years with Graves disease. The conserved cysteine and the conserved F or W are not part of the CDR3 here. Each record gives: D gene, V gene, CDR3 protein. The D gene is left open where the match is weak.

D: .; V: TRBV20-1; CDR3: SARDRTHSYNSPLH
D: .; V: TRBV2; CDR3: ASSATIYEQY
D: TRBD2; V: TRBV28; CDR3: ASSFPSGGPSPGTSGGSYNEQF
D: .; V: TRBV28; CDR3: ASTFMTRADTQY
D: .; V: TRBV20-1; CDR3: SAPSDKNEKLF
D: .; V: TRBV12-3/TRBV12-4; CDR3: ASSLGAGYT
D: .; V: TRBV20-1; CDR3: SALTGHGANTIY
D: .; V: TRBV28; CDR3: ASSFSVRWEQY
D: TRBD1; V: TRBV10-1; CDR3: ASSAGTGFNEQY
D: .; V: TRBV7-2; CDR3: ASSFLGGAYEQY
D: TRBD1; V: TRBV12-3/TRBV12-4; CDR3: ASSSQGAYETQY
D: TRBD2; V: TRBV6-2/TRBV6-3; CDR3: ASQTMLAGMGEQY
D: TRBD1; V: TRBV30; CDR3: AWRRPQTGEGYEQY
D: .; V: TRBV20-1; CDR3: SARAALPGRSINTEAF
D: .; V: TRBV9; CDR3: ASSVGAAYEQY